This TCR beta chain was obtained from a study of cytomegalovirus exposure and HLA in healthy donors. Study-level information: Within an early data release were tens of millions of unique TCRs drawn from HLA-typed donors. Study-wide findings and caveats: In an earlier analysis, productive rearrangement rates for most beta V segments clustered near 87% or 30%. In a later analysis, TCR beta V- and J-gene trimming was associated with a missense DCLRE1C variant. Highly shared variants forming one cluster were likely a sequencing artifact.

The PCR employed 60 Vbeta primers together with 13 Jbeta primers. Assay used: immunoSEQ multiplex PCR; TCRdb lists only in-frame clones, some missing. The data contain approximately 100,000 clones, under 80% of them singletons. In regard to this clone: What it recognizes is unknown.

The germline V gene has CDR1 MNHEY and CDR2 SMNVEV (reference sequence). V was trimmed by 5 bases and J by 9 bases, leaving 17 bases between them. The CDR3 totals 14 residues. This TCR was recovered from a woman aged 18-29 years in good health and CMV-seropositive. The sequenced sample was PBMCs. The J gene is TRBJ2-1, the V gene TRBV27; the D gene is possibly TRBD1 (5 bases). The CDR3 reads CASSTLYSRAEQFF. The CDR3 DNA follows: TGTGCCAGCAGTACCCTATACAGCAGGGCTGAGCAGTTCTTC.